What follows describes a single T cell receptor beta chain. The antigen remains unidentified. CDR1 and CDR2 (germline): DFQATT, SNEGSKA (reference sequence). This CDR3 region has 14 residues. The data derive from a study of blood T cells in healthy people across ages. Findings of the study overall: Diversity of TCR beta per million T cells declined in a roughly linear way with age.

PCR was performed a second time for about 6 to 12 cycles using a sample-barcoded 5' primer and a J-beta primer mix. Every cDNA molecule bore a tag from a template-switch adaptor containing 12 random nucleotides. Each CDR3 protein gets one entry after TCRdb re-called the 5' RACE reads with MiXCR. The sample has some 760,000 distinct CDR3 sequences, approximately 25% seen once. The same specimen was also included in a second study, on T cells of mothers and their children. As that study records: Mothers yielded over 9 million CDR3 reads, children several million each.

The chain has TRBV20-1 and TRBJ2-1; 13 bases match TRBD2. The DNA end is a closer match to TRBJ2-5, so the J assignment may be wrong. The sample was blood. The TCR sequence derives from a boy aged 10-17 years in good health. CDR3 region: CSAETSGRTQTQYF. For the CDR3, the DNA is TGCAGTGCAGAGACTAGCGGGAGGACGCAGACCCAGTACTTC.